The present entry profiles one T cell receptor beta chain with its context. The source of the sample is a study of radiation and T cells in renal cell carcinoma. Sequencing used immunoSEQ multiplex PCR; TCRdb keeps in-frame clones, though not all of them. The data show some 100,000 clones, with roughly four fifths seen just once and around 6.3% held by the top ten. With 3 bases removed from V and 1 base from J, the gap between germline ends came to 9 bases. Germline CDR1 is LNHNV and CDR2 is YYDKDF (reference sequence). The CDR3 loop spans 14 amino acids. This sample's time point: baseline pretreatment blood. Treatment in this sample: 15 Gy SBRT to primary tumor, nephrectomy 4 weeks later. Clear cell pathology was present in this patient's renal cell carcinoma.

This clonotype was obtained from a man aged 55-75 years with renal cell carcinoma. The starting material was blood, obtained from a patient whose treatment included radiotherapy and nephrectomy. The V call is TRBV15, the J call TRBJ2-5; D perhaps matches TRBD1 (6 bases). This CDR3 is CATSRWTVQETQYF. CDR3 coding DNA: TGTGCCACCAGCAGGTGGACAGTCCAAGAGACCCAGTACTTC.